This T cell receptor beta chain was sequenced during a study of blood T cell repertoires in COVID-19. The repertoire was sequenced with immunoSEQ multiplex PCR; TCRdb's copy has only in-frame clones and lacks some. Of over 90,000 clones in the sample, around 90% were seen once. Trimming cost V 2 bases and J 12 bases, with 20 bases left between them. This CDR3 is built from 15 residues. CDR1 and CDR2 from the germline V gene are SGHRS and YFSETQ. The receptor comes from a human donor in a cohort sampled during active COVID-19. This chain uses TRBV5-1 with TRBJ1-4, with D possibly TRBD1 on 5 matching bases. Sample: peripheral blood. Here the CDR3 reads CASSLQAGSRGELFF. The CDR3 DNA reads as TGCGCCAGCAGCTTACAAGCGGGTAGTCGGGGGGAACTGTTTTTT.